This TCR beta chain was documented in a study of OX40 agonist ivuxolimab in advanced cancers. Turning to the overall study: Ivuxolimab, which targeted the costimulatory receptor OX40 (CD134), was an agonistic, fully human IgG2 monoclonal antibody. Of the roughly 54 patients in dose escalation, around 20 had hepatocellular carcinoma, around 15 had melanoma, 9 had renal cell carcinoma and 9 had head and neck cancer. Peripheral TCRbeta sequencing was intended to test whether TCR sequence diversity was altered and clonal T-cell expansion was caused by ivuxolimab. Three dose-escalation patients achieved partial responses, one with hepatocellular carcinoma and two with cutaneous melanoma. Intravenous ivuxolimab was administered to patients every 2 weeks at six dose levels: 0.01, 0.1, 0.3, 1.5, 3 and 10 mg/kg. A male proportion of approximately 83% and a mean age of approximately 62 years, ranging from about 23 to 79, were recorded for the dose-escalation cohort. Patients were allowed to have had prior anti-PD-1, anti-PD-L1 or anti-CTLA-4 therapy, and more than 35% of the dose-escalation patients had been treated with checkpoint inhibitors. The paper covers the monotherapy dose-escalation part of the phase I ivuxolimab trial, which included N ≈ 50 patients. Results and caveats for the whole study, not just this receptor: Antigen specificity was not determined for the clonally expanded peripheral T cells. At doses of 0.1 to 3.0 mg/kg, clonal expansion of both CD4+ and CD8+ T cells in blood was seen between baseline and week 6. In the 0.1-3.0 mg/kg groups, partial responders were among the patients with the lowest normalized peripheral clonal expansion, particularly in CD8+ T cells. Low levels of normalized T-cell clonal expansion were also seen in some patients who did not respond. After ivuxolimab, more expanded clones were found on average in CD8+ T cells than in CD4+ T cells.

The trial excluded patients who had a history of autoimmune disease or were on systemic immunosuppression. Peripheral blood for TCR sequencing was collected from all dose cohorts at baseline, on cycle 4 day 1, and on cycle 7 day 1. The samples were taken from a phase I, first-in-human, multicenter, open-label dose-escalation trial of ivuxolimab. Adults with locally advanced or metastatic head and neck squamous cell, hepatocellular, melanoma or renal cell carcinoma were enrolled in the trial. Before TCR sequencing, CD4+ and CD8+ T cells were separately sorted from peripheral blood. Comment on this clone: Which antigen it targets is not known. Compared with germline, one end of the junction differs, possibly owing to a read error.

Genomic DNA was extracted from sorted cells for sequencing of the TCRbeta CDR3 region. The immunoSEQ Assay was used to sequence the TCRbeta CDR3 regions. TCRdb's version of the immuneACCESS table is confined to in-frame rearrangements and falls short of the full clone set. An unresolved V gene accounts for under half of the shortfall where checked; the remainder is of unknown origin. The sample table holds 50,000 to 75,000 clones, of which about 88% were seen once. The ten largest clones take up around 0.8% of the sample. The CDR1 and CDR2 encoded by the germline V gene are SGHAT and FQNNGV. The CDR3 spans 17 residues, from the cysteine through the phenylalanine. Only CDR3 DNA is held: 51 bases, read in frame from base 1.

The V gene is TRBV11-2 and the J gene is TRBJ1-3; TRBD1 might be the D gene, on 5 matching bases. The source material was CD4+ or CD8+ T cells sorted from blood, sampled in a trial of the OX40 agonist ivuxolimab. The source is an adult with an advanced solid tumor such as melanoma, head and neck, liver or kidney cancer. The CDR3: CASNLDPGRVTGNTIYF. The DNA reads TGTGCCAGCAACTTAGACCCCGGCAGGGTAACTGGAAACACCATATATTTT.